The 30 T cell receptor beta chains below were found in one sample sequenced in a study of beta chain features in type 1 diabetes. Their recognized antigens are unknown. All of the isolated RNA was reverse transcribed, so expressed TCRB transcripts were sequenced. Libraries were prepared by immunoSEQ multiplex PCR; TCRdb keeps only in-frame clonotypes and omits some of them. The data show roughly 340,000 clones, with roughly 12% seen just once and 0.0095% to 0.012% held by the top ten. Study outcomes and limitations: Type 1 diabetes patients showed a moderate but significant shortening of TCRB CDR3s in all four CD4+ subsets.

Sequences were obtained from naive CD4+ T cells from blood. Receptor source: a woman between 18 and 29 years old with type 1 diabetes.

The table lists this clone with a few counts. Within the sample, other DNA sequences also encode this same CDR3. The rearrangement joins TRBV4-3 to TRBJ2-7; D perhaps matches TRBD1 (5 bases). CDR3 length: 13 amino acids. The germline gives CDR1 LGHNA, CDR2 YSLEER. V lost 0 bases, J lost 3 bases, and 6 bases lay in between. In DNA, the CDR3 is TGCGCCAGCAGCCAAGATAGGGGCTACGAGCAGTACTTC. Translating gives CASSQDRGYEQYF.

This chain links TRBV28 with TRBJ1-2; 8 positions match TRBD1. Germline values: CDR1 MDHEN, CDR2 SYDVKM. The V gene end was trimmed by 3 bases and the J gene end by 6 bases; junction bases not matched to a gene: 3. The CDR3 is made up of 13 amino acids. The CDR3 DNA follows: TGTGCCAGCAGTTTCAACAGGGGGGATGGCTACACCTTC. Its protein product is CASSFNRGDGYTF.

This clone has more than one count but fewer than ten. The rearrangement uses TRBV29-1 and TRBJ1-3; D is unresolved. CDR1 SQVTM and CDR2 ANQGSEA come from the germline V gene. The CDR3 covers 13 residues. The V and J ends lost 3 bases and 0 bases respectively, with 6 bases between them. This chain's CDR3 is CSVDEPSGNTIYF. The CDR3, as DNA: TGCAGCGTTGATGAGCCCTCTGGAAACACCATATATTTT.

This clone showed up just a few times. The V gene is TRBV4-3, the J gene TRBJ2-5; D is ambiguous. V shed 1 base and J shed 5 bases, with 11 bases lying between them. The length of the CDR3 is 14 residues. The germline V gene encodes CDR1 LGHNA and CDR2 YSLEER. This CDR3 reads CASSQGQSGETQYF. The DNA for the CDR3 is TGCGCCAGCAGCCAAGGGCAGTCCGGGGAGACCCAGTACTTC.

This clone was counted a few times. The chain joins TRBV7-3 to TRBJ1-2, with no clear D. Trimming pared 5 bases from V and 0 bases from J, leaving 7 bases between. Germline V gene lookup returns CDR1 SGHTA and CDR2 FQGTGA. The CDR3 loop spans 13 amino acids. CDR3 residues: CASSPDTNYGYTF. CDR3 in DNA: TGTGCCAGCAGCCCCGACACTAACTATGGCTACACCTTC.

This rearrangement joins TRBV21-1 to TRBJ2-7; the D call TRBD1 from the table was never checked on the DNA. TRBV21-1 is a recognized pseudogene. This CDR3 comprises 18 residues. CDR3 DNA sequence: TGTGCCAGCAGCAAACTCGTTGCGGACAGGGAGAATGGCAACGAGCAGTACTTC. Encoded protein: CASSKLVADRENGNEQYF.

The rearrangement links TRBV27 to TRBJ2-2; the D is unclear. The CDR3 has 14 amino acids. Germline V CDR1 and CDR2: MNHEY, SMNVEV (reference sequence). The V end lost 8 bases, the J end lost 4 bases, and 14 bases lay between the germline ends. The CDR3 is CASGSYLGTGELFF. CDR3 in DNA: TGTGCCAGCGGCAGTTACCTTGGCACCGGGGAGCTGTTTTTT.

This clone has a handful of counts. The chain is built from TRBV19 and TRBJ2-3; 12 nucleotides agree with TRBD2. V dropped 5 bases and J dropped 1; count of bases not matched to a gene: 4. Germline lookup yields CDR1 LNHDA and CDR2 SQIVND (reference sequence). The CDR3 totals 16 residues. In DNA, the CDR3 is TGTGCCAGTAGTTCCAGACTAGCGGGGGGCACAGATACGCAGTATTTT. It specifies CASSSRLAGGTDTQYF.

This clone appeared a few times. The rearrangement uses TRBV30 and TRBJ2-3; 7 bases are a match to TRBD2. Germline V gene lookup returns CDR1 GTSNPN and CDR2 SVGIG (reference sequence). The CDR3 has 13 amino acids. J gave up 4 bases and V 5 bases, and 6 bases lay outside the gene matches. CDR3 sequence (DNA): TGTGCCTGGGCGCCGGGAGGAGCAGATACGCAGTATTTT. Translating it yields CAWAPGGADTQYF.

The rearrangement uses TRBV19 and TRBJ1-3, with D unresolved. Trimming stripped 4 bases from V and 3 bases from J, with 10 bases between. The length of the CDR3 is 14 residues. CDR1 and CDR2 (germline): LNHDA, SQIVND (reference sequence). The CDR3 is CASSTSTGGNTIYF. The CDR3 DNA follows: TGTGCCAGTAGTACCTCCACGGGTGGAAACACCATATATTTT.

The V gene is TRBV11-2, the J gene TRBJ2-1, with a weak D call TRBD1 (7 bases). The CDR3 is made up of 18 amino acids. The ends were cut back, 0 bases at V and 4 bases at J, with 19 bases in the middle. Germline V gene lookup returns CDR1 SGHAT and CDR2 FQNNGV. CDR3 loop: CASSLDRRTGRGYNEQFF. The CDR3 DNA follows: TGTGCCAGCAGCTTAGATCGAAGGACAGGCCGGGGGTACAATGAGCAGTTCTTC.

The rearrangement uses TRBV6-5 and TRBJ1-1, with D perhaps TRBD1 (5 bases). Trimming took off 0 bases at V and 4 bases at J, with 15 bases between the two ends. The CDR3 has 16 residues. From germline, CDR1 is MNHEY and CDR2 SVGAGI. CDR3 protein: CASSYSSAGVGTEAFF. CDR3 in DNA: TGTGCCAGCAGTTACTCGTCCGCGGGGGTGGGCACTGAAGCTTTCTTT.

The chain couples TRBV21-1 to TRBJ2-4; the table's D call of TRBD1 was not tested on the DNA. TRBV21-1 is flagged as a pseudogene. This CDR3 has 19 residues. CDR3 in amino acids: CASSPRTGPELLAKNIQYF. In DNA, the CDR3 is TGTGCCAGCAGCCCTCGGACAGGGCCAGAACTACTAGCCAAAAACATTCAGTACTTC.

This clone has more than one count but fewer than ten. The chain couples TRBV6-5 to TRBJ2-3; possible D gene TRBD1, 5 bases. Trimming took off 4 bases at V and 4 bases at J, with 6 bases between the two ends. The CDR3 covers 12 residues. Germline V lookup: CDR1 MNHEY, CDR2 SVGAGI. CDR3 in amino acids: CASSSRADTQYF. For the CDR3, the DNA is TGTGCCAGCAGTTCCAGGGCAGATACGCAGTATTTT.

This chain joins TRBV9 and TRBJ2-1; D might be TRBD2 (5 bases). This CDR3 spans 13 amino acids. V was clipped by 1 base and J by 7 bases, with 9 bases between them. Looked up from germline, CDR1 is SGDLS and CDR2 is YYNGEE. The DNA for the CDR3 is TGTGCCAGCAGCGTAACGTCGGGGAATGAGCAGTTCTTC. Amino acids: CASSVTSGNEQFF.

The chain links TRBV28 to TRBJ2-1; perhaps TRBD1 as D (6 bases). V dropped 4 bases and J dropped 10 bases, with 8 bases sitting between them. The CDR3 totals 11 residues. Per germline, CDR1 MDHEN and CDR2 SYDVKM. The CDR3 reads CASSSDREQFF. The CDR3 nucleotides are TGTGCCAGCAGTTCCGACAGGGAGCAGTTCTTC. Supplemented by reference TRBV28 and TRBJ2-1, the full variable domain reads DVKVTQSSRYLVKRTGEKVFLECVQDMDHENMFWYRQDPGLGLRLIYFSYDVKMKEKGDIPEGYSVSREKKERFSLILESASTNQTSMYLCASSSDREQFFGPGTRLTVL.

The V call is TRBV14, the J call TRBJ2-5; D possibly corresponds to TRBD1 (6 bases). V gave up 0 bases and J gave up 5 bases, with 13 bases separating them. The CDR3 has 15 amino acids. Per germline, CDR1 SGHDN and CDR2 FVKESK. DNA for the CDR3: TGTGCCAGCAGCCAAGACGACAGGCCGTGGGAGACCCAGTACTTC. This codes for CASSQDDRPWETQYF. The variable domain in full, completed from reference TRBV14 and TRBJ2-5, reads EAGVTQFPSHSVIEKGQTVTLRCDPISGHDNLYWYRRVMGKEIKFLLHFVKESKQDESGMPNNRFLAERTGGTYSTLKVQPAELEDSGVYFCASSQDDRPWETQYFGPGTRLLVL.

This clone was counted only a few times. The genes are TRBV11-2 and TRBJ1-2; 12 positions match TRBD1. V lost 10 bases to trimming and J lost 5 bases; unmatched junction nucleotides: 8. The germline V gene encodes CDR1 SGHAT and CDR2 FQNNGV. This CDR3 has 14 residues. CDR3 loop: CATTGTGGVYGYTF. DNA for the CDR3: TGTGCCACCACCGGGACAGGGGGCGTTTATGGCTACACCTTC.

The V gene is TRBV7-9, the J gene TRBJ2-2; D may be TRBD2 (5 bases). Trimming removed 5 bases from V and 1 base from J, with 14 bases in between. This CDR3 is built from 16 residues. Germline V gives CDR1 SEHNR, CDR2 FQNEAQ (reference sequence). The CDR3 bases are TGTGCCAGCAGCCCAAGTTGGGCGGGGAACACCGGGGAGCTGTTTTTT. This encodes CASSPSWAGNTGELFF. Filled out from reference TRBV7-9 and TRBJ2-2, the complete variable domain reads DTGVSQNPRHKITKRGQNVTFRCDPISEHNRLYWYRQTLGQGPEFLTYFQNEAQLEKSRLLSDRFSAERPKGSFSTLEIQRTEQGDSAMYLCASSPSWAGNTGELFFGEGSRLTVL.

This clone was seen more than once but under ten times. The chain employs TRBV4-2 and TRBJ2-1; D call uncertain. The CDR3 length is 15 residues. CDR1 LGHNA and CDR2 YNFKEQ come from the germline V gene. Trimming took off 0 bases at V and 7 bases at J, with 13 bases between the two ends. CDR3 nucleotide sequence: TGTGCCAGCAGCCAAGATTTCTCCGGGTTTAATGAGCAGTTCTTC. Translation: CASSQDFSGFNEQFF.

The V and J genes are TRBV4-3 and TRBJ2-3; 9 bases are a match to TRBD1. V lost 4 bases and J lost 0; bases outside the gene matches: 5. The CDR3 runs to 16 residues. Germline loops: CDR1 LGHNA, CDR2 YSLEER. The CDR3: CASSPSGQGSTDTQYF. The CDR3 DNA sequence: TGCGCCAGCAGCCCTTCGGGACAGGGAAGCACAGATACGCAGTATTTT.

This clone was found a few times. This rearrangement joins TRBV25-1 to TRBJ1-4, with D possibly TRBD1 on 6 matching bases. The germline V and J ends were trimmed by 4 bases and 2 bases, with 11 bases remaining between them. The CDR3 sequence is 15 residues long. Germline V gene data show CDR1 as MGHDK and CDR2 as SYGVNS. CDR3 loop: CASSAVTGTNEKLFF. DNA for the CDR3: TGTGCCAGCAGTGCAGTGACAGGTACTAATGAAAAACTGTTTTTT.

This clone was counted a few times. The chain combines TRBV29-1 with TRBJ1-1; unclear D gene. Trimming removed 7 bases from V and 1 base from J, with 4 bases in between. CDR3 size: 10 residues. Germline-derived CDR1 and CDR2 are SQVTM and ANQGSEA. CDR3 nucleotide sequence: TGCAGCGCTAGGAACACTGAAGCTTTCTTT. This sequence encodes CSARNTEAFF.

The sample holds a few counts of this clone. This chain links TRBV5-1 with TRBJ2-1, with 9 nucleotides matching TRBD2. CDR1 is SGHRS, CDR2 YFSETQ, per germline. The CDR3 has 15 residues. With 0 bases clipped from V and 4 bases from J, the junction kept 2 bases outside the gene matches. The CDR3 DNA is TGCGCCAGCAGCTTGGACGGACTAGCGTACAATGAGCAGTTCTTC. Its protein product is CASSLDGLAYNEQFF.

CDR3 loop: CASSYRTSGNNEQFF. Written as DNA, the CDR3 is TGTGCCAGCAGTTACCGGACTAGCGGAAACAATGAGCAGTTCTTC. The chain couples TRBV6-5 to TRBJ2-1; 10 nucleotides agree with TRBD2. CDR1 and CDR2 (germline): MNHEY, SVGAGI. This CDR3 is 15 amino acids long. Unmatched junction bases numbered 3, after V lost 2 bases and J lost 5 bases.

The chain couples TRBV5-1 to TRBJ2-7, with TRBD2 matching over 14 bases. V was pared by 4 bases and J by 6 bases, with 6 bases of the junction left unmatched. The CDR3 runs to 15 residues. Germline assignment: CDR1 SGHRS and CDR2 YFSETQ. This CDR3 reads CASSPGLAGASEQYF. In nucleotides, the CDR3 is TGCGCCAGCAGCCCGGGACTAGCGGGAGCCAGCGAGCAGTACTTC.

V gene TRBV7-2 combines with J gene TRBJ2-3; tentative D call: TRBD1 (6 bases). CDR1 is SGHTA and CDR2 is FQGNSA in the germline V gene. The CDR3 is 14 amino acids. Trimming shortened V by 1 base and J by 6 bases, and 11 bases separated the two germline ends. CDR3: CASSLGGRWDTQYF. CDR3 nucleotide sequence: TGTGCCAGCAGCTTAGGGGGGCGCTGGGATACGCAGTATTTT.

This clone has just a few counts. V is TRBV4-3 and J is TRBJ1-2, with 7 bases matching TRBD1. This CDR3 comprises 14 residues. The germline V gene encodes CDR1 LGHNA and CDR2 YSLEER. V dropped 6 bases and J dropped 8; count of bases not matched to a gene: 12. CDR3 loop: CASSPSAPTGGYTF. DNA of the CDR3: TGCGCCAGCAGTCCATCTGCACCGACAGGGGGCTACACCTTC.

This clone was detected only a few times. The CDR3 loop reads CASSLLGLAAYNEQFF. CDR3 bases: TGTGCCAGCAGTTTATTGGGACTAGCGGCCTACAATGAGCAGTTCTTC. The chain couples TRBV28 to TRBJ2-1; 11 positions agree with TRBD2. V lost 1 base to trimming and J lost 2 bases; unmatched junction nucleotides: 1. The germline V gene has CDR1 MDHEN and CDR2 SYDVKM. The CDR3 length is 16 residues.

This clone has more than one count but fewer than ten. The chain recombines TRBV29-1 with TRBJ2-1, with D perhaps matching TRBD1 (8 bases). CDR1 and CDR2 (germline): SQVTM, ANQGSEA. Between the trimmed V and J ends, which lost 0 bases and 10 bases, there was a span of 19 bases. The CDR3 sequence is 15 residues long. DNA for the CDR3: TGCAGCGTTGAAGATCGCCCACAGGGGGGGAGCGAGCAGTTCTTC. It encodes CSVEDRPQGGSEQFF.